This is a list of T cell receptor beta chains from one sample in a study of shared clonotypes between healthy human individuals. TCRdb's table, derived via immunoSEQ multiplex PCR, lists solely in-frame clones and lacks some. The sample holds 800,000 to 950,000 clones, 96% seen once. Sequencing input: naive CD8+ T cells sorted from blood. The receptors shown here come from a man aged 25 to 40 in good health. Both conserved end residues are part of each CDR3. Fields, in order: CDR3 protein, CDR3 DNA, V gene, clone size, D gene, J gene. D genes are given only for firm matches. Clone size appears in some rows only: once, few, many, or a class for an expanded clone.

CDR3: CASSLHAGTYEQYF; DNA: TGTGCCAGCAGTTTACACGCGGGTACTTACGAGCAGTACTTC; V: TRBV27; size: once; D: -; J: TRBJ2-7
CDR3: CASDDGEGRDTQYF; DNA: TGTGCCAGCGACGACGGAGAGGGCCGGGATACGCAGTATTTT; V: TRBV9; size: once; D: -; J: TRBJ2-3
CDR3: CSVGEAGGFPETQYF; DNA: TGCAGCGTTGGGGAGGCAGGGGGCTTCCCAGAGACCCAGTACTTC; V: TRBV29-1; size: -; D: TRBD1; J: TRBJ2-5
CDR3: CASSLGGTNTGELFF; DNA: TGTGCCAGCAGCTTAGGGGGCACGAACACCGGGGAGCTGTTTTTT; V: TRBV7-9; size: -; D: -; J: TRBJ2-2
CDR3: CASSIYRDSFNEQFF; DNA: TGTGCCAGTAGTATTTACAGGGATTCGTTCAATGAGCAGTTCTTC; V: TRBV19; size: -; D: -; J: TRBJ2-1
CDR3: CASSSPTGSIHNYGYTF; DNA: TGTGCCAGCAGCTCACCTACAGGGAGTATTCACAACTATGGCTACACCTTC; V: TRBV9; size: -; D: -; J: TRBJ1-2
CDR3: CASSLYTAHEQYF; DNA: TGCGCCAGCAGCTTGTATACGGCCCACGAGCAGTACTTC; V: TRBV5-1; size: -; D: -; J: TRBJ2-7
CDR3: CASSLAVAGANEQFF; DNA: TGCGCCAGCAGCTTGGCAGTAGCGGGGGCGAATGAGCAGTTCTTC; V: TRBV5-1; size: -; D: TRBD2; J: TRBJ2-1
CDR3: CASSLVARFQFF; DNA: TGTGCCAGCAGCTTAGTTGCCAGGTTTCAGTTCTTC; V: TRBV7-9; size: -; D: -; J: TRBJ2-1
CDR3: CSVGRASYEQYF; DNA: TGCAGCGTAGGCAGGGCGTCCTACGAGCAGTACTTC; V: TRBV29-1; size: -; D: -; J: TRBJ2-7
CDR3: CASSLRGFGYGYTF; DNA: TGTGCCAGCAGCTTAAGGGGTTTCGGCTATGGCTACACCTTC; V: TRBV7-8; size: -; D: -; J: TRBJ1-2
CDR3: CASSSRTSGIEETQYF; DNA: TGTGCCAGCAGCTCTAGGACTAGCGGAATCGAAGAGACCCAGTACTTC; V: TRBV7-9; size: -; D: TRBD2; J: TRBJ2-5
CDR3: CASSLRTSGTYYEQYF; DNA: TGTGCCAGCAGCCTCCGGACTAGCGGGACTTACTACGAGCAGTACTTC; V: TRBV5-4; size: -; D: TRBD2; J: TRBJ2-7
CDR3: CASHEGNGGNEQFF; DNA: TGTGCCAGTCACGAAGGGAACGGGGGGAATGAGCAGTTCTTC; V: TRBV19; size: once; D: TRBD2; J: TRBJ2-1
CDR3: CASSLGAGILGNEQFF; DNA: TGTGCCAGCAGCCTTGGAGCGGGGATTTTGGGCAATGAGCAGTTCTTC; V: TRBV7-6; size: -; D: TRBD2; J: TRBJ2-1
CDR3: CASSEFNSLAKNIQYF; DNA: TGTGCCAGCAGTGAATTTAACAGCTTAGCCAAAAACATTCAGTACTTC; V: TRBV2; size: -; D: -; J: TRBJ2-4
CDR3: CSVTTGQHYEQYF; DNA: TGCAGCGTGACTACGGGACAGCACTACGAGCAGTACTTC; V: TRBV29-1; size: -; D: TRBD1; J: TRBJ2-7
CDR3: CASSEILGQKYYGYTF; DNA: TGTGCCAGCAGCGAAATACTCGGACAGAAGTACTATGGCTACACCTTC; V: TRBV7-9; size: once; D: -; J: TRBJ1-2
CDR3: CASSQDTPDTQYF; DNA: TGTGCCAGCAGCCAAGATACCCCAGATACGCAGTATTTT; V: TRBV14; size: -; D: -; J: TRBJ2-3
CDR3: CASSLELAAHHEQYF; DNA: TGTGCCAGCAGCTTAGAACTAGCGGCTCATCACGAGCAGTACTTC; V: TRBV11-2; size: -; D: TRBD2; J: TRBJ2-7
CDR3: CSVATAFSYEQYF; DNA: TGCAGCGTTGCGACAGCCTTCTCCTACGAGCAGTACTTC; V: TRBV29-1; size: -; D: -; J: TRBJ2-7
CDR3: CATSTRVGNEQYF; DNA: TGCGCCACTTCAACAAGGGTAGGGAACGAGCAGTACTTC; V: TRBV10-2; size: -; D: -; J: TRBJ2-7
CDR3: CASSPVLVREQFF; DNA: TGTGCCAGCAGCCCGGTCCTAGTTCGTGAGCAGTTCTTC; V: TRBV11-2; size: -; D: -; J: TRBJ2-1
CDR3: CASSQEDRVLEKLFF; DNA: TGTGCCAGCAGCCAAGAGGACAGGGTGCTTGAAAAACTGTTTTTT; V: TRBV14; size: -; D: TRBD1; J: TRBJ1-4
CDR3: CASSLSLASSYNEQFF; DNA: TGTGCCAGCAGTTTATCTCTTGCGAGCTCCTACAATGAGCAGTTCTTC; V: TRBV27; size: -; D: -; J: TRBJ2-1
CDR3: CASSLASGGQGEQYF; DNA: TGTGCCAGCAGCTTAGCCTCGGGAGGACAGGGCGAGCAGTACTTC; V: TRBV7-6; size: -; D: -; J: TRBJ2-7
CDR3: CASRSNYMDNGAFF; DNA: TGTGCCAGCAGATCTAACTACATGGATAATGGAGCTTTCTTT; V: TRBV7-9; size: -; D: -; J: TRBJ1-1
CDR3: CSVEIRGAVGKAYEQYF; DNA: TGCAGCGTTGAAATAAGGGGCGCTGTAGGGAAGGCCTACGAGCAGTACTTC; V: TRBV29-1; size: -; D: -; J: TRBJ2-7
CDR3: CASSSWGYGYTF; DNA: TGTGCCAGCAGTTCTTGGGGGTATGGCTACACCTTC; V: TRBV28; size: -; D: -; J: TRBJ1-2
CDR3: CASSPQGTEAFF; DNA: TGTGCCAGCAGCCCGCAAGGCACTGAAGCTTTCTTT; V: TRBV6-5; size: -; D: -; J: TRBJ1-1
CDR3: CSVWGDENTGELFF; DNA: TGCAGCGTCTGGGGGGACGAAAACACCGGGGAGCTGTTTTTT; V: TRBV29-1; size: -; D: -; J: TRBJ2-2
CDR3: CASSPPLAGATDTQYF; DNA: TGTGCCAGCAGCCCCCCACTAGCGGGAGCCACAGATACGCAGTATTTT; V: TRBV7-9; size: once; D: TRBD2; J: TRBJ2-3
CDR3: CASSFGTGNTGELFF; DNA: TGTGCCAGCAGCTTTGGGACAGGGAACACCGGGGAGCTGTTTTTT; V: TRBV7-6; size: -; D: TRBD1; J: TRBJ2-2
CDR3: CASSAGTGVHEQYF; DNA: TGTGCCAGCAGCGCCGGGACAGGGGTTCACGAGCAGTACTTC; V: TRBV9; size: -; D: TRBD1; J: TRBJ2-7
CDR3: CASSANRGEAFF; DNA: TGTGCCAGCAGTGCAAACAGGGGTGAAGCTTTCTTT; V: TRBV27; size: -; D: TRBD1; J: TRBJ1-1
CDR3: CASSYQAFYEQYF; DNA: TGTGCCAGCAGTTATCAGGCCTTCTACGAGCAGTACTTC; V: TRBV27; size: -; D: -; J: TRBJ2-7
CDR3: CASKLAGGPGTGELFF; DNA: TGTGCCAGCAAACTAGCGGGAGGGCCGGGCACCGGGGAGCTGTTTTTT; V: TRBV27; size: -; D: TRBD2; J: TRBJ2-2
CDR3: CASSSRNQGETQYF; DNA: TGTGCCAGCAGCTCTAGGAACCAAGGGGAGACCCAGTACTTC; V: TRBV7-9; size: -; D: -; J: TRBJ2-5
CDR3: CASSYGAEEQYF; DNA: TGTGCCAGCAGTTACGGGGCGGAAGAGCAGTACTTC; V: TRBV6-6; size: -; D: -; J: TRBJ2-7
CDR3: CASRTLAGLTTGELFF; DNA: TGTGCCAGCAGGACCTTAGCGGGTCTTACCACCGGGGAGCTGTTTTTT; V: TRBV11-2; size: -; D: TRBD2; J: TRBJ2-2
CDR3: CASDPAGAGDDEQFF; DNA: TGTGCCAGTGACCCAGCGGGAGCAGGGGACGATGAGCAGTTCTTC; V: TRBV9; size: few; D: TRBD2; J: TRBJ2-1
CDR3: CASSLTSHSQEITYEQYF; DNA: TGTGCCAGCAGCTTAACAAGCCACAGTCAGGAGATTACCTACGAGCAGTACTTC; V: TRBV11-2; size: -; D: -; J: TRBJ2-7
CDR3: CASSSQENNEQFF; DNA: TGTGCCAGCAGTTCGCAGGAAAACAATGAGCAGTTCTTC; V: TRBV27; size: -; D: -; J: TRBJ2-1
CDR3: CASSPVLADTGELFF; DNA: TGTGCCAGCAGCCCTGTCCTAGCGGACACCGGGGAGCTGTTTTTT; V: TRBV7-2; size: -; D: TRBD2; J: TRBJ2-2
CDR3: CASSPDGNTIYF; DNA: TGTGCCAGCAGTCCCGACGGAAACACCATATATTTT; V: TRBV6-5; size: once; D: -; J: TRBJ1-3
CDR3: CASSLTWGADTEAFF; DNA: TGTGCCAGCAGCTTAACTTGGGGGGCAGACACTGAAGCTTTCTTT; V: TRBV7-8; size: once; D: -; J: TRBJ1-1
CDR3: CASSLGTSPNYGYTF; DNA: TGTGCCAGCAGCTTAGGGACATCCCCTAACTATGGCTACACCTTC; V: TRBV7-8; size: -; D: -; J: TRBJ1-2
CDR3: CASSLKRITYNEQFF; DNA: TGTGCCAGCAGCCTAAAGCGGATTACCTACAATGAGCAGTTCTTC; V: TRBV11-2; size: -; D: -; J: TRBJ2-1
CDR3: CASSLDTGELFF; DNA: TGTGCCAGCAGCCTAGACACCGGGGAGCTGTTTTTT; V: TRBV5-6; size: -; D: -; J: TRBJ2-2
CDR3: CASRYQSSGELFF; DNA: TGTGCCAGCCGGTATCAGTCGTCCGGGGAGCTGTTTTTT; V: TRBV19; size: -; D: -; J: TRBJ2-2
CDR3: CASSEKRSGRGPYNEQFF; DNA: TGTGCCAGCAGCGAGAAAAGATCGGGGAGGGGACCATACAATGAGCAGTTCTTC; V: TRBV13; size: -; D: TRBD2; J: TRBJ2-1
CDR3: CARDQPQHF; DNA: TGTGCCAGAGATCAGCCCCAGCATTTT; V: TRBV7-7; size: -; D: -; J: TRBJ1-5
CDR3: CASGRRPYEQYF; DNA: TGTGCCAGCGGTAGAAGGCCCTACGAGCAGTACTTC; V: TRBV27; size: -; D: -; J: TRBJ2-7
CDR3: CASSVEGTGNEKLFF; DNA: TGTGCCAGCAGCGTAGAAGGGACAGGGAATGAAAAACTGTTTTTT; V: TRBV9; size: once; D: TRBD1; J: TRBJ1-4
CDR3: CASSLARDRPNTEAFF; DNA: TGTGCCAGCAGCCTAGCGAGGGACAGGCCGAACACTGAAGCTTTCTTT; V: TRBV9; size: -; D: TRBD1; J: TRBJ1-1